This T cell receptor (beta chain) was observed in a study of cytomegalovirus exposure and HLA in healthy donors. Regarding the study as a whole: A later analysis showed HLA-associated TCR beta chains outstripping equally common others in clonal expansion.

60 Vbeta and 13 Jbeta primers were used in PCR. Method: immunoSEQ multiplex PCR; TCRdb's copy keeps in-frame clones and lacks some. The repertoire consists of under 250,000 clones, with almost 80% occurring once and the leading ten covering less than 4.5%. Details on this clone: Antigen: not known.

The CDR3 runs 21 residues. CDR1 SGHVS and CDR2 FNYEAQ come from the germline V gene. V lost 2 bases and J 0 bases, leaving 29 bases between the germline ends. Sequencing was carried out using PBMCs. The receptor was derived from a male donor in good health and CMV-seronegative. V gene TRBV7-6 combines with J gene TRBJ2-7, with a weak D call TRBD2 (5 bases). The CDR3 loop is CASSLLNRLSRLPFGSYEQYF. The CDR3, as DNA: TGTGCCAGCAGCTTACTAAACAGACTATCACGTTTGCCCTTTGGCTCCTACGAGCAGTACTTC.